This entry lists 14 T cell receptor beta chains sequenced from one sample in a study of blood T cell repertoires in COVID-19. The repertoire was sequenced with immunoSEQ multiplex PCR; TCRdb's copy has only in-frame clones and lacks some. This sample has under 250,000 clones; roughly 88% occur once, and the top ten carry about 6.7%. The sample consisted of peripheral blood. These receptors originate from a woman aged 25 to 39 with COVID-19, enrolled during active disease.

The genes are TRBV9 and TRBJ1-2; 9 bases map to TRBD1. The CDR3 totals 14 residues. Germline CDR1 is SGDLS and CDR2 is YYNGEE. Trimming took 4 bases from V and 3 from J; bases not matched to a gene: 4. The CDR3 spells CASSRDRDYYGYTF. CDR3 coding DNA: TGTGCCAGCAGCCGGGACAGGGATTACTATGGCTACACCTTC.

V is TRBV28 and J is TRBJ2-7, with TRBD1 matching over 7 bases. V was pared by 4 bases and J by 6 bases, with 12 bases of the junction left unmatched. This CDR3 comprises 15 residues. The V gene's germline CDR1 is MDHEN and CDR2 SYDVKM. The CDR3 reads CASSSPRQGIPEQYV. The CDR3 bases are TGTGCCAGCAGTTCCCCTAGACAGGGTATCCCCGAGCAGTACGTC.

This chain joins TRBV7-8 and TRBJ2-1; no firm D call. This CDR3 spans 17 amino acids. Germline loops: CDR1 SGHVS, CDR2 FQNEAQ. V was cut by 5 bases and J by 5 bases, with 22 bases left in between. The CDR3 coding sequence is TGTGCCAGCAGCCCTCGGCCCACCACCCCTAGAAACAATGAGCAGTTCTTC. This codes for CASSPRPTTPRNNEQFF.

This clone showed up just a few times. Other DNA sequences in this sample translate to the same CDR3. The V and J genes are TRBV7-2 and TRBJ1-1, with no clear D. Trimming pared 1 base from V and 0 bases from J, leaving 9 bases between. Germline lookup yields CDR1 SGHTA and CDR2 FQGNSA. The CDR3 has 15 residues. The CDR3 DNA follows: TGTGCCAGCAGCTTAGGGAGGACGGTGAACACTGAAGCTTTCTTT. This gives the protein CASSLGRTVNTEAFF.

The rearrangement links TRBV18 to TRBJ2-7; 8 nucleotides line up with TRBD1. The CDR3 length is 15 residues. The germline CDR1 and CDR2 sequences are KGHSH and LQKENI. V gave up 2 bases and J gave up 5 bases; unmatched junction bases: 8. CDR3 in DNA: TGTGCCAGCTCACCAAACAGGCAGGGGGCCCACGAGCAGTACTTC. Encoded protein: CASSPNRQGAHEQYF.

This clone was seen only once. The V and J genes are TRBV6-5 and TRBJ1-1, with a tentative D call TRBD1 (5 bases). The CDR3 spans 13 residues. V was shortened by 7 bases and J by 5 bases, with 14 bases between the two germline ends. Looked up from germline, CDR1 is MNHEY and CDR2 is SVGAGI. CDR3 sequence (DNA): TGTGCCAGCATGCGGGGGGAGAGGACTGAAGCTTTCTTT. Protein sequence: CASMRGERTEAFF.

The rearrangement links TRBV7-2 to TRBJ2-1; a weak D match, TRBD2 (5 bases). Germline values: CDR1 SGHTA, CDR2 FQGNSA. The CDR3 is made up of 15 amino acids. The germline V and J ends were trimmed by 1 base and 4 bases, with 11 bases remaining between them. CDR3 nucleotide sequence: TGTGCCAGCAGCTTAGGGTCTAGCAGATACAATGAGCAGTTCTTC. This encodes CASSLGSSRYNEQFF.

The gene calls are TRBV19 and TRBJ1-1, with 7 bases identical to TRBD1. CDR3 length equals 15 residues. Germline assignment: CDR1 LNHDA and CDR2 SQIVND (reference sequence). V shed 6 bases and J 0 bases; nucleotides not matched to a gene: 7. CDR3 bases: TGTGCCAGTAGCGGGCCCGGGACAGTGAACACTGAAGCTTTCTTT. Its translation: CASSGPGTVNTEAFF. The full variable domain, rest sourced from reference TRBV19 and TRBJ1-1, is DGGITQSPKYLFRKEGQNVTLSCEQNLNHDAMYWYRQDPGQGLRLIYYSQIVNDFQKGDIAEGYSVSREKKESFPLTVTSAQKNPTAFYLCASSGPGTVNTEAFFGQGTRLTVV.

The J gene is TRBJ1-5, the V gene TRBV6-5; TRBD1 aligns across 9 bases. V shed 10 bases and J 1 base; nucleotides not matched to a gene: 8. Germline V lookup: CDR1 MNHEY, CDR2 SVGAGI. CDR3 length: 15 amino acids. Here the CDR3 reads CATIYGQGSNQPQHF. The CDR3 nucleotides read TGTGCCACCATTTATGGACAGGGGAGCAATCAGCCCCAGCATTTT.

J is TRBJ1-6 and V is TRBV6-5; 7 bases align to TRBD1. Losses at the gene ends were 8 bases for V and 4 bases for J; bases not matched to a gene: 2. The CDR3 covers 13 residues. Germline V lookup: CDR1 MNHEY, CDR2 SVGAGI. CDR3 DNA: TGTGCCAGCCAGGGGGTTTATAATTCACCCCTCCACTTT. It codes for CASQGVYNSPLHF.

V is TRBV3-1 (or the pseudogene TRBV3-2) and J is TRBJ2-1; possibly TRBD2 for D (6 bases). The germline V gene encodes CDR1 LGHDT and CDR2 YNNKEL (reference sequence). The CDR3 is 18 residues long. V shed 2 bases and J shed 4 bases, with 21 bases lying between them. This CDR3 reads CASSQRRISGLVYNEQFF. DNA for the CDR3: TGTGCCAGCAGCCAACGGAGAATATCGGGACTCGTTTACAATGAGCAGTTCTTC.

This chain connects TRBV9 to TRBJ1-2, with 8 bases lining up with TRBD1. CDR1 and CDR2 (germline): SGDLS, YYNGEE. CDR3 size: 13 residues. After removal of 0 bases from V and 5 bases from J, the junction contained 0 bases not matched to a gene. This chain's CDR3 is CASSVDRGYGYTF. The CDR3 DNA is TGTGCCAGCAGCGTAGACAGGGGGTATGGCTACACCTTC.

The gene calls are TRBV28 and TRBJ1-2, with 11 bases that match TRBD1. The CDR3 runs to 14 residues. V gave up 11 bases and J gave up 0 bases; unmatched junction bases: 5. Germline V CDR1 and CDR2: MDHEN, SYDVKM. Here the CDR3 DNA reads TGTGCCTGGGGACAGGGGGGTCCTAACTATGGCTACACCTTC. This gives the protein CAWGQGGPNYGYTF.

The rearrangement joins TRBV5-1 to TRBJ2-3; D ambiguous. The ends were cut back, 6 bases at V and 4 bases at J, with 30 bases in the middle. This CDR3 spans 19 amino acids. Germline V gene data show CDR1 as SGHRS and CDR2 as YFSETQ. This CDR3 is CASTLSDLTRPWPPDTQYF. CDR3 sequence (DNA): TGCGCCAGCACATTATCCGACCTAACCAGGCCCTGGCCCCCAGATACGCAGTATTTT.